The rows below give T cell receptor beta chains drawn from one sample of a study of cytomegalovirus exposure and HLA in healthy donors. Repertoires were generated with immunoSEQ multiplex PCR, while TCRdb's copy carries only in-frame clones and drops some. The sample has about 170,000 clones, around 80% seen once. The sample taken for sequencing was PBMCs. Receptors were obtained from a male donor in good health and CMV-seronegative. The CDR3 runs from the conserved cysteine through the conserved F or W. The order of the fields is clone size, D gene, V gene, J gene, CDR3 protein, CDR3 DNA. The D gene is left open where the match is weak. Clone size is stated in some rows and not others, as once, few, many or a class when expanded.

.,TRBD1,TRBV30,TRBJ1-6,CALRDRGNSPLHF,TGTGCCTTAAGGGACAGGGGAAACTCACCCCTCCACTTT
.,.,TRBV19,TRBJ1-5,CASSHQGTDQPQHF,TGTGCCAGTAGTCACCAGGGGACCGATCAGCCCCAGCATTTT
.,TRBD1,TRBV4-1,TRBJ1-5,CASSGTGAGEAQHF,TGCGCCAGCAGCGGGACAGGGGCTGGAGAGGCCCAGCATTTT
.,TRBD1,TRBV5-1,TRBJ1-5,CASSPDRGQNQPQHF,TGCGCCAGCAGCCCCGACAGGGGGCAGAATCAGCCCCAGCATTTT
once,TRBD1,TRBV6-5,TRBJ2-7,CASSFTGTGLSYEQYF,TGTGCCAGCAGTTTTACCGGGACAGGCCTCTCCTACGAGCAGTACTTC
once,.,TRBV27,TRBJ2-1,CASSHGDNEQFF,TGTGCCAGCAGCCACGGGGACAATGAGCAGTTCTTC
.,TRBD1,TRBV29-1,TRBJ2-7,CSVAQTGFAYEQYF,TGCAGCGTGGCCCAGACAGGGTTCGCCTACGAGCAGTACTTC
.,.,TRBV27,TRBJ2-1,CASSPTRNPYNEQFF,TGTGCCAGCAGTCCAACTAGAAATCCCTACAATGAGCAGTTCTTC
few,TRBD2,TRBV10-1,TRBJ2-3,CASSGFGGAMTDTQYF,TGCGCCAGCAGTGGTTTCGGGGGGGCGATGACAGATACGCAGTATTTT
.,.,TRBV19,TRBJ1-2,CASKGGNRVYGYTF,TGTGCCAGTAAGGGTGGAAACAGGGTCTATGGCTACACCTTC
.,TRBD1,TRBV5-1,TRBJ2-7,CASSFGTERYEQYF,TGCGCCAGCAGCTTCGGGACAGAACGGTACGAGCAGTACTTC
.,TRBD2,TRBV13,TRBJ2-1,CASSLLRLAGGPSYNEQFF,TGTGCCAGCAGCTTACTGCGACTAGCGGGGGGGCCCTCCTACAATGAGCAGTTCTTC
once,TRBD2,TRBV6-1,TRBJ2-7,CASRRGGAYEQYF,TGTGCCAGCAGGCGCGGGGGGGCCTACGAGCAGTACTTC
.,TRBD2,TRBV19,TRBJ2-2,CASSISPGRDTGELFF,TGTGCCAGTAGTATTTCCCCCGGGAGGGACACCGGGGAGCTGTTTTTT
.,.,TRBV15,TRBJ2-5,CATSGGTGWTQYF,TGTGCCACCAGCGGGGGGACCGGGTGGACCCAGTACTTC
.,TRBD1,TRBV19,TRBJ1-1,CASSLTGEDTEAFF,TGTGCCAGTAGCCTTACAGGGGAGGACACTGAAGCTTTCTTT
.,.,TRBV21-1,TRBJ1-6,CASSKDQGGNSPLHF,TGTGCCAGCAGCAAAGACCAGGGAGGTAATTCACCCCTCCACTTT
once,TRBD1,TRBV6-1,TRBJ2-3,CASSAQGATSTDTQYF,TGTGCCAGCAGTGCACAGGGGGCTACTAGCACAGATACGCAGTATTTT
.,.,TRBV7-2,TRBJ1-5,CASSFGIGQNNQPQHF,TGTGCCAGCAGCTTTGGGATCGGACAGAACAATCAGCCCCAGCATTTT
once,.,TRBV2,TRBJ2-7,CASSVSRTNEQYF,TGTGCCAGCAGTGTGTCCAGAACAAACGAGCAGTACTTC
.,.,TRBV7-8,TRBJ2-5,CASSQRSGLAWETQYF,TGTGCCAGCAGCCAGAGATCGGGACTCGCGTGGGAGACCCAGTACTTC
.,TRBD1,TRBV6-6,TRBJ1-2,CASSYSTGGRGYTF,TGTGCCAGCAGTTACTCGACAGGGGGTCGAGGCTACACCTTC
.,.,TRBV9,TRBJ1-2,CASSHAPGNNYGYTF,TGTGCCAGCAGCCACGCCCCAGGGAACAACTATGGCTACACCTTC
few,.,TRBV29-1,TRBJ2-1,CSGRAYNEQFF,TGCAGCGGCCGGGCCTACAATGAGCAGTTCTTC
few,.,TRBV14,TRBJ1-2,CASSPGTNYGYTF,TGTGCCAGCAGCCCCGGGACAAACTATGGCTACACCTTC
.,.,TRBV6-5,TRBJ2-7,CASSYTAGSYEQYF,TGTGCCAGCAGTTACACCGCGGGCTCCTACGAGCAGTACTTC
.,.,TRBV5-1,TRBJ2-7,CASSRGTSSYEQYF,TGCGCCAGCAGCCGAGGGACAAGCTCCTACGAGCAGTACTTC
few,TRBD1,TRBV5-1,TRBJ1-1,CASSLGQGRHTEAFF,TGCGCCAGCAGCTTAGGACAGGGAAGGCACACTGAAGCTTTCTTT
.,.,TRBV27,TRBJ2-7,CASSLQGPRGLYEQYF,TGTGCCAGCAGTTTACAGGGGCCCCGTGGTTTATACGAGCAGTACTTC
few,TRBD1,TRBV18,TRBJ2-1,CASRQGPRGEQFF,TGTGCCAGCCGACAGGGGCCCAGGGGTGAGCAGTTCTTC
.,.,TRBV7-9,TRBJ1-2,CASSLEMVSYYGYTF,TGTGCCAGCAGCTTAGAAATGGTTAGCTACTATGGCTACACCTTC
.,.,TRBV29-1,TRBJ2-6,CSAGGANVLTF,TGCAGCGCGGGTGGGGCCAACGTCCTGACTTTC
.,.,TRBV6-5,TRBJ1-3,CASSYGGPGNTIYF,TGTGCCAGCAGTTACGGGGGCCCTGGAAACACCATATATTTT
.,TRBD2,TRBV4-3,TRBJ2-1,CASSQGDPAGGPNEQFF,TGCGCCAGCAGCCAAGGGGATCCAGCGGGGGGGCCGAATGAGCAGTTCTTC
.,TRBD1,TRBV6-6,TRBJ1-1,CASSYSGRGSEAFF,TGTGCCAGCAGTTACTCGGGCAGGGGGTCTGAAGCTTTCTTT